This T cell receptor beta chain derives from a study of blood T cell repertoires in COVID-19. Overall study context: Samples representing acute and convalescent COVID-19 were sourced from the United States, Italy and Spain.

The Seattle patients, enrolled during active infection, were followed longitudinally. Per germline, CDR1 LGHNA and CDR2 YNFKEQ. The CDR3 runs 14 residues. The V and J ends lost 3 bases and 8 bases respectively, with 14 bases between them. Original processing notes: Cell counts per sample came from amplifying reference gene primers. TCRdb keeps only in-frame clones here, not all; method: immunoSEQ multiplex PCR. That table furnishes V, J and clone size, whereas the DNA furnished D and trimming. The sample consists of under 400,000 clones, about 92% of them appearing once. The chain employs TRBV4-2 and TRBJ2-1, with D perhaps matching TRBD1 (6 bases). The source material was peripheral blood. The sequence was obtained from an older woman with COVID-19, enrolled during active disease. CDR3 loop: CASSHSGERDEQFF. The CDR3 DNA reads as TGTGCCAGCAGCCACTCAGGGGAAAGGGATGAGCAGTTCTTC.